This TCR beta chain originates from a study of T-cell memory formation after mild COVID-19. Germline CDR1 is SGHDT and CDR2 is YYEEEE. Trimming cost V 0 bases and J 3 bases; bases outside gene matches: 2. The CDR3 length is 15 residues. Sample barcodes and UMIs were carried by the TCR alpha and TCR beta cDNA libraries that 5'RACE generated with constant-segment primers. One entry per CDR3 protein, called by TCRdb with MiXCR from the 5' RACE reads. The data contain roughly 250,000 distinct CDR3 sequences, less than 20% of them seen just once; the ten biggest clones take up 3.5% to 4%. The sample comprised PBMCs or a T cell subset sorted from them (not recorded which). This chain links TRBV5-6 with TRBJ2-1; TRBD1 aligns across 8 bases. The sequence derives from a man aged 18-30 years who had mild COVID-19 (a few samples of this study predate the infection). Cell type and time point are not known. CDR3 residues: CASSLARGLYNEQFF. The CDR3 nucleotides read TGTGCCAGCAGCTTGGCCAGGGGGCTCTACAATGAGCAGTTCTTC.